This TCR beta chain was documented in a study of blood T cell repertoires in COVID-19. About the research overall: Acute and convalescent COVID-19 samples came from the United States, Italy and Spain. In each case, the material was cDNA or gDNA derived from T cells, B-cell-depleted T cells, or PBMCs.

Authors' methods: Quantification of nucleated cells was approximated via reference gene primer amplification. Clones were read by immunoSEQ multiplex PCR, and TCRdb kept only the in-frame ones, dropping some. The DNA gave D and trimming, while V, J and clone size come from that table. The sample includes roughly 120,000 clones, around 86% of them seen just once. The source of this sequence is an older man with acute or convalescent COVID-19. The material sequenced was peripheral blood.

The chain's CDR3 is CAWSGTGNSPLHF. The CDR3 bases are TGTGCCTGGTCCGGGACAGGGAATTCACCCCTCCACTTT. This chain uses TRBV30 with TRBJ1-6, with 9 bases aligning to TRBD1. Germline V gene lookup returns CDR1 GTSNPN and CDR2 SVGIG (reference sequence). CDR3 length equals 13 residues. The V gene end was trimmed by 5 bases and the J gene end by 7 bases; junction bases not matched to a gene: 3.